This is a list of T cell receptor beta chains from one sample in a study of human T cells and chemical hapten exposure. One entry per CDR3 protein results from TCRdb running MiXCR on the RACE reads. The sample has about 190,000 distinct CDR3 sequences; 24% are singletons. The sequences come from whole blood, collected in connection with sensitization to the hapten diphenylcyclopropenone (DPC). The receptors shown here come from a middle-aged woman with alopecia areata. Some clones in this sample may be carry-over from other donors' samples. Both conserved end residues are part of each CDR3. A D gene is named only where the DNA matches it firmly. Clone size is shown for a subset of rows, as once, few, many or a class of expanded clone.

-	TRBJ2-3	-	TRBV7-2	CASSLYDRPTDTQYF	TGTGCCAGCAGCTTATACGACAGGCCTACAGATACGCAGTATTTT
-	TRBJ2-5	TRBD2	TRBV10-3	CAIRPGLAGETQYF	TGTGCCATCAGACCGGGACTAGCGGGAGAGACCCAGTACTTC
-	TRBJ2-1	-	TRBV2	CASSVAYYNEQFF	TGTGCCAGCAGTGTAGCCTACTACAATGAGCAGTTCTTC
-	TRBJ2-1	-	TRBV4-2	CASSQGIDGAYNEQFF	TGCGCCAGCAGCCAAGGGATCGATGGAGCGTACAATGAGCAGTTCTTC
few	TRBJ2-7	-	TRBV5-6	CASSLYGFEQYF	TGTGCCAGCAGCTTATACGGGTTTGAGCAGTACTTC
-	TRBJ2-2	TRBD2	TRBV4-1	CASSQGGRAANTGELFF	TGCGCCAGCAGCCAAGGCGGGAGGGCGGCGAACACCGGGGAGCTGTTTTTT
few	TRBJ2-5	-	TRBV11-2	CASGPTIEGTQYF	TGTGCCAGCGGACCAACAATTGAGGGGACCCAGTACTTC
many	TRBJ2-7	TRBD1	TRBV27	CASSLGQGIGEQYF	TGTGCCAGCAGCCTGGGACAGGGGATCGGCGAGCAGTACTTC
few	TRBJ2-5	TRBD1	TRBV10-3	CAISVQGQETQYF	TGTGCCATCAGTGTACAGGGGCAAGAGACCCAGTACTTC
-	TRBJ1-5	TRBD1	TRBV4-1	CASSRSDRGGQPQHF	TGCGCCAGCAGCCGGTCGGACAGGGGGGGACAGCCCCAGCATTTT
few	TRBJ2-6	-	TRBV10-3	CAISQGLSGANVLTF	TGTGCCATCAGCCAAGGGCTCTCTGGGGCCAACGTCCTGACTTTC
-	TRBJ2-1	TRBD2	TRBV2	CASSGRGEQFF	TGTGCCAGCAGCGGGAGGGGTGAGCAGTTCTTC
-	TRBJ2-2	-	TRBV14	CAGSQAGELFF	TGTGCCGGCAGCCAAGCCGGGGAGCTGTTTTTT
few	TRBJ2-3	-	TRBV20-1	CSASVGPGDTQYF	TGCAGTGCTAGTGTCGGGCCTGGAGATACGCAGTATTTT
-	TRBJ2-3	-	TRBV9	CASSVPGTTDTQYF	TGTGCCAGCAGCGTCCCAGGGACCACAGATACGCAGTATTTT
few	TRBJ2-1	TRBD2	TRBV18	CASSPLPSNRAGSSYNEQFF	TGTGCCAGCTCACCACTACCGAGTAATAGAGCGGGGAGCTCCTACAATGAGCAGTTCTTC
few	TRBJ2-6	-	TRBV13	CASSSQTSGANVLTF	TGTGCCAGCAGCAGTCAGACCTCTGGGGCCAACGTCCTGACTTTC
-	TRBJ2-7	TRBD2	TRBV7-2	CASSWGGPGHEQYF	TGTGCCAGCAGCTGGGGGGGTCCGGGCCACGAGCAGTACTTC
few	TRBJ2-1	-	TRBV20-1	CSARHTQQYNEQFF	TGCAGTGCTAGGCACACCCAACAGTACAATGAGCAGTTCTTC